The T cell receptor (beta chain) under discussion was sequenced for a study of cytomegalovirus exposure and HLA in healthy donors. Study results and limitations: The later analysis indicated that the majority of CMV-associated TCR beta chains appeared HLA-restricted.

60 Vbeta and 13 Jbeta primers were used in PCR. Using immunoSEQ multiplex PCR, the repertoire was profiled, and TCRdb retains in-frame clones only, with some absent. The table records approximately 59,000 clones, roughly 80% of them present only once. Germline values: CDR1 SGHRS, CDR2 YFSETQ. The CDR3 covers 15 residues. J gave up 8 bases and V 2 bases, and 6 bases lay outside the gene matches. This clone has just a few counts. The antigen remains unidentified. Sequenced: PBMCs. This receptor was taken from a girl between 5 and 17 years old in good health and CMV-seropositive. The genes are TRBV5-1 and TRBJ2-4, with 11 bases that match TRBD1. In nucleotides, the CDR3 is TGCGCCAGCAGCTTAATAGGACAGGGGGCAGACATTCAGTACTTC. Translated, it gives CASSLIGQGADIQYF.